The source of this T cell receptor (beta chain) is a study of molecular identifiers for immune sequencing clone quantification. This clonotype was observed many times. Its antigen remains unidentified. Germline CDR1 PRHDT, CDR2 FYEKMQ (reference sequence). V dropped 0 bases and J dropped 6 bases, with 7 bases sitting between them. The CDR3 is 13 residues long. Using its own MiXCR run on the PCR reads, TCRdb lists one record per CDR3 protein. This table holds about 67,000 distinct CDR3 sequences, 15% to 20% found once. Study results and caveats: Clones that had above 20 RNA copies took up over 99% of effector molecules but under 1% in naive cells.

The chain joins TRBV13 to TRBJ2-3; tentative D call: TRBD2 (5 bases). Sequenced sample: naive CD8+ T cells from blood, with Jurkat cell RNA spiked in. Stated subset: FACS-sorted CD8+CD4-CCR7+CD45RA+ naive T cells. The clonotype comes from a human donor in good health. Some libraries in this study had Jurkat cell RNA spiked in. CDR3 in amino acids: CASSLGWEDTQYF. CDR3 coding DNA: TGTGCCAGCAGCTTAGGCTGGGAGGATACGCAGTATTTT.